A single sample is the source of the 15 T cell receptor beta chains below, sequenced in a study of control samples from healthy donors and cancer patients. Measured with immunoSEQ multiplex PCR; TCRdb has only the in-frame clones, and not every one. The sample has fewer than 500,000 clones; 90% are singletons. Sequenced input: PBMCs. The source is a man aged 35 to 55 with head and neck cancer.

The V gene is TRBV5-4, the J gene TRBJ2-5; either TRBD1 or TRBD2 may supply D (5 bases each). The V and J ends lost 0 bases and 3 bases respectively, with 18 bases between them. The CDR3 consists of 17 residues. Germline CDR1 SGHNT, CDR2 YYREEE (reference sequence). The CDR3 loop is CASSLAGAGSVKETQYF. CDR3 bases: TGTGCCAGCAGCTTGGCCGGGGCCGGGTCGGTCAAAGAGACCCAGTACTTC.

The chain has TRBV10-1 and TRBJ1-2; 8 nucleotides align to TRBD1. The CDR3 has 13 amino acids. The germline gives CDR1 WNHNN, CDR2 SYGVQD (reference sequence). J lost 7 bases, V lost 7 bases, and 8 bases had no gene match. CDR3 region: CASTETGDFGYTF. CDR3 nucleotide sequence: TGCGCCAGCACCGAGACAGGGGATTTTGGCTACACCTTC.

The chain carries TRBV5-6 and TRBJ2-7, with a possible D match to TRBD1 (6 bases). This CDR3 is 11 amino acids long. CDR1 SGHDT and CDR2 YYEEEE come from the germline V gene. The V gene lost 1 base and the J gene lost 9 bases, with 8 bases spanning the gap. The CDR3 here is CASSLFRGQYF. CDR3 nucleotide sequence: TGTGCCAGCAGCTTGTTCAGGGGGCAGTACTTC.

This clone showed up just a few times. This chain joins TRBV18 and TRBJ1-5, with TRBD1 as a possible D gene (6 bases). Germline V gene data show CDR1 as KGHSH and CDR2 as LQKENI. Trimming left V 3 bases short and J 6 bases short, with 12 bases between. The CDR3 has 14 amino acids. The CDR3 loop is CASSPEGGFQPQHF. The CDR3 DNA follows: TGTGCCAGCTCACCGGAGGGGGGCTTTCAGCCCCAGCATTTT.

The genes are TRBV30 and TRBJ2-3; D remains ambiguous. Trimming cost V 2 bases and J 0 bases, with 6 bases left between them. The CDR3 has 13 amino acids. Germline loops: CDR1 GTSNPN, CDR2 SVGIG (reference sequence). CDR3 loop: CAWSTYSTDTQYF. In DNA form, the CDR3 reads TGTGCCTGGAGTACCTATAGCACAGATACGCAGTATTTT.

The chain uses TRBV27 and TRBJ2-1, with D uncertain. Germline V gene data show CDR1 as MNHEY and CDR2 as SMNVEV (reference sequence). V lost 3 bases and J 0 bases, leaving 9 bases between the germline ends. The CDR3 consists of 15 residues. The chain's CDR3 is CASSFDRSSYNEQFF. The CDR3 coding sequence is TGTGCCAGCAGTTTCGATCGAAGCTCCTACAATGAGCAGTTCTTC.

This chain joins TRBV5-1 and TRBJ2-7; no clear D gene. The ends were cut back, 0 bases at V and 2 bases at J, with 9 bases in the middle. The CDR3 runs 14 residues. Germline V gene lookup returns CDR1 SGHRS and CDR2 YFSETQ. CDR3 sequence (DNA): TGCGCCAGCAGCTTGGAGGCGGTCCCCTACGAGCAGTACTTC. It yields the protein CASSLEAVPYEQYF.

V gene TRBV28 combines with J gene TRBJ1-2, with TRBD1 as a possible D gene (6 bases). The CDR3 loop spans 15 amino acids. Germline values: CDR1 MDHEN, CDR2 SYDVKM. V gave up 3 bases and J gave up 8 bases, with 19 bases separating them. The CDR3 is CASSLFQGPIDGYTF. CDR3 sequence (DNA): TGTGCCAGCAGTTTGTTCCAGGGGCCTATAGACGGCTACACCTTC.

There are a few counts of this clone. This sequence joins TRBV2 and TRBJ1-5, with D uncertain. There are 12 residues in the CDR3. V lost 7 bases and J 3 bases, leaving 7 bases between the germline ends. Germline CDR1 and CDR2: SNHLY and FYNNEI. The CDR3 reads CASNGPNQPQHF. The CDR3 region has the DNA TGTGCCAGCAACGGACCCAATCAGCCCCAGCATTTT.

The chain links TRBV7-9 to TRBJ2-7; 7 bases map to TRBD1. V gave up 5 bases and J gave up 5 bases; unmatched junction bases: 9. Germline V gene sequence: CDR1 SEHNR, CDR2 FQNEAQ (reference sequence). This CDR3 comprises 14 residues. CDR3 coding DNA: TGTGCCAGCAGCCCCAGACAGGGTAGCCACGAGCAGTACTTC. Residues: CASSPRQGSHEQYF.

The chain links TRBV4-1 to TRBJ2-7, with a weak D call TRBD1 (6 bases). CDR1 is MGHRA, CDR2 YSYEKL, per germline. CDR3 size: 14 residues. V dropped 4 bases and J dropped 4 bases, with 14 bases sitting between them. The CDR3 DNA reads TGCGCCAGCAGCCCAAACAGGGAACCGTACGAGCAGTACTTC. Protein: CASSPNREPYEQYF.

The chain combines TRBV6-1 with TRBJ1-1; a possible D gene is TRBD1 (5 bases). CDR3 length: 14 amino acids. V was clipped by 0 bases and J by 4 bases, with 9 bases between them. The germline CDR1 and CDR2 sequences are MNHNS and SASEGT. CDR3 DNA: TGTGCCAGCAGTGAAGCGCCGGGGGTCACTGAAGCTTTCTTT. This sequence encodes CASSEAPGVTEAFF.

V usage is TRBV27 and J usage is TRBJ1-3; D may be TRBD1 (6 bases). V was shortened by 6 bases and J by 0 bases, with 9 bases between the two germline ends. CDR1 and CDR2 (germline): MNHEY, SMNVEV (reference sequence). The CDR3 is 14 residues long. The CDR3 loop is CASRRGGSGNTIYF. The CDR3 nucleotides read TGTGCCAGCAGGAGAGGGGGCTCTGGAAACACCATATATTTT.

The rearrangement joins TRBV6-5 to TRBJ1-3; 8 nucleotides match TRBD1. The J segment lost 6 bases and the V segment lost 9 bases, leaving 7 bases of the junction unmatched. CDR1 is MNHEY and CDR2 is SVGAGI in the germline V gene. The CDR3 is 13 amino acids. CDR3 protein: CARGQGSENTIYF. The CDR3 DNA sequence: TGTGCCAGAGGACAGGGCAGTGAAAACACCATATATTTT.

This chain uses TRBV27 with TRBJ2-2; TRBD2 matches at 10 bases. Germline V CDR1 and CDR2: MNHEY, SMNVEV (reference sequence). This CDR3 is 16 amino acids long. V was clipped by 5 bases and J by 6 bases; unmatched bases: 9. CDR3 sequence reads: CASSPRVAGGSGELFF. CDR3 nucleotides: TGTGCCAGCAGTCCTCGGGTAGCGGGAGGCTCCGGGGAGCTGTTTTTT.